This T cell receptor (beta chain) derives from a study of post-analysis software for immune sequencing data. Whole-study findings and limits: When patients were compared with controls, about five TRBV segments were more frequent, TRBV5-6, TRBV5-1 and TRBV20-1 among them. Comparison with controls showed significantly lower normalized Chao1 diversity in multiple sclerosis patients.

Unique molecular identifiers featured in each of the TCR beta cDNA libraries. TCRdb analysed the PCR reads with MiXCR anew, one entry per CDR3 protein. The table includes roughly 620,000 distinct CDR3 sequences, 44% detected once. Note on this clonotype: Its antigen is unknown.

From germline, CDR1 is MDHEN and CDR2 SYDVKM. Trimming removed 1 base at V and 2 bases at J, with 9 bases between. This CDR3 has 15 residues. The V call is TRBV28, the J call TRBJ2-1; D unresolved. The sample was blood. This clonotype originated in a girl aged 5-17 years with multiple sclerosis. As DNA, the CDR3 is TGTGCCAGCAGTTTATTAACATGGACCTACAATGAGCAGTTCTTC. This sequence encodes CASSLLTWTYNEQFF.